One sample yielded the 20 T cell receptor beta chains listed below, sequenced in a study of CD8+ T cells in alopecia areata. Investigators isolated RNA and reverse transcribed it into cDNA to act as the sequencing template. Only in-frame clones appear in the TCRdb table, and some are missing; sequencing was by immunoSEQ multiplex PCR. The sample lists about 110,000 clones; 55% to 60% were seen once. What was sequenced was NKG2D-low CD8+ T cells sorted from blood. The origin of the receptors is a human donor with alopecia areata.

This chain uses TRBV28 with TRBJ1-2; a weak D match, TRBD1 (5 bases). V lost 7 bases, J lost 4 bases, and 25 bases lay in between. The CDR3 sequence is 17 residues long. Germline assignment: CDR1 MDHEN and CDR2 SYDVKM. This CDR3 is CASTRGRIDSHSYGYTF. As DNA, the CDR3 is TGTGCCAGCACCCGGGGCCGTATTGACAGTCACTCCTATGGCTACACCTTC.

Concerning this clone: The identical CDR3 is also encoded by other nucleotide sequences in the sample. This sequence joins TRBV29-1 and TRBJ2-2, with D unclear. This CDR3 comprises 12 residues. Trimming cost V 4 bases and J 1 base, with 4 bases left between them. Germline V gene lookup returns CDR1 SQVTM and CDR2 ANQGSEA. The CDR3 reads CSVVGNTGELFF. The CDR3 DNA reads TGCAGCGTTGTGGGGAACACCGGGGAGCTGTTTTTT.

This chain connects TRBV29-1 to TRBJ2-7; D is unclear. Per the germline V gene, CDR1 is SQVTM and CDR2 is ANQGSEA. Trimming removed 2 bases from V and 3 bases from J, with 8 bases in between. This CDR3 region has 12 residues. The chain's CDR3 is CSVETDYYEQYF. The DNA of the CDR3 is TGCAGCGTTGAAACGGATTACTACGAGCAGTACTTC.

The chain recombines TRBV27 with TRBJ2-7, with 11 bases lining up with TRBD2. With V trimmed by 7 bases and J by 6 bases, 14 bases remained unmatched. CDR1 and CDR2 (germline): MNHEY, SMNVEV (reference sequence). The CDR3 extends over 16 amino acids. The CDR3 sequence is CASIQGGLAGGREQYF. CDR3 nucleotides: TGTGCCAGCATCCAAGGGGGGCTAGCGGGAGGTCGCGAGCAGTACTTC.

This clone was counted once. The chain joins TRBV6-1 to TRBJ2-5; TRBD2 agrees at 7 bases. V lost 1 base and J lost 2; bases outside the gene matches: 13. In germline, CDR1 is MNHNS, CDR2 SASEGT. This CDR3 spans 18 amino acids. The CDR3 reads CASSEESLAGVQQETQYF. The DNA of the CDR3 is TGTGCCAGCAGTGAAGAGTCTTTGGCGGGAGTTCAACAAGAGACCCAGTACTTC.

Here the CDR3 reads CASSLHPYNEQFF. DNA for the CDR3: TGTGCCAGCAGTCTCCACCCCTACAATGAGCAGTTCTTC. The J gene is TRBJ2-1, the V gene TRBV28; D remains unclear. V was clipped by 5 bases and J by 2 bases, with 7 bases between them. This CDR3 comprises 13 residues. Germline V gene data show CDR1 as MDHEN and CDR2 as SYDVKM. Drawing the rest from reference TRBV28 and TRBJ2-1, the complete variable domain is DVKVTQSSRYLVKRTGEKVFLECVQDMDHENMFWYRQDPGLGLRLIYFSYDVKMKEKGDIPEGYSVSREKKERFSLILESASTNQTSMYLCASSLHPYNEQFFGPGTRLTVL.

This clone is a singleton in its sample. The chain uses TRBV28 and TRBJ2-7; 10 nucleotides align to TRBD1. V lost 5 bases and J lost 5; bases outside the gene matches: 6. The CDR3 has 14 amino acids. In germline, CDR1 is MDHEN, CDR2 SYDVKM. CDR3: CASSLYGQGDEQYF. In DNA form, the CDR3 reads TGTGCCAGCAGTCTATACGGACAGGGGGACGAGCAGTACTTC.

The chain carries TRBV4-1 and TRBJ2-7; weak D call: TRBD1 (7 bases). Germline V gives CDR1 MGHRA, CDR2 YSYEKL. This CDR3 is 15 amino acids long. The V gene lost 0 bases and the J gene lost 5 bases, with 14 bases spanning the gap. The CDR3 region has the DNA TGCGCCAGCAGCCAAGAAGGGGGCCCGGGGGACGAGCAGTACTTC. Its translation: CASSQEGGPGDEQYF.

V gene TRBV4-1 combines with J gene TRBJ2-7, with D hard to call. V lost 1 base and J 0 bases, leaving 13 bases between the germline ends. Germline-derived CDR1 and CDR2 are MGHRA and YSYEKL. The CDR3 sequence is 16 residues long. CDR3 region: CASSQVNQVSSYEQYF. CDR3 DNA: TGCGCCAGCAGCCAAGTGAACCAGGTGAGCTCCTACGAGCAGTACTTC.

This clone was counted a few times. Distinct nucleotide sequences in the sample also encode this CDR3. The V call is TRBV27, the J call TRBJ2-1; the D is unclear. Per germline, CDR1 MNHEY and CDR2 SMNVEV (reference sequence). CDR3 length: 10 residues. Trimming cost V 9 bases and J 5 bases, with 5 bases left between them. Here the CDR3 reads CASGHNEQFF. The CDR3 coding sequence is TGTGCCAGTGGACACAATGAGCAGTTCTTC.

The rearrangement links TRBV7-9 to TRBJ2-7; no reliable D call. V dropped 3 bases and J dropped 3 bases, with 6 bases sitting between them. Germline V lookup: CDR1 SEHNR, CDR2 FQNEAQ (reference sequence). The CDR3 extends over 12 amino acids. Here the CDR3 reads CASSLIVYEQYF. CDR3 DNA: TGTGCCAGCAGCTTGATCGTCTACGAGCAGTACTTC.

This clone came up a few times. The chain combines TRBV7-9 with TRBJ2-1; maybe TRBD2 (5 bases). The length of the CDR3 is 15 residues. V was trimmed by 5 bases and J by 2 bases, leaving 13 bases between them. Germline loops: CDR1 SEHNR, CDR2 FQNEAQ (reference sequence). The CDR3 sequence: CASSHRDYPYNEQFF. CDR3 coding DNA: TGTGCCAGCAGCCACCGGGATTACCCCTACAATGAGCAGTTCTTC.

The rearrangement links TRBV6-6 to TRBJ1-1, with D unclear. V dropped 0 bases and J dropped 1 base, with 9 bases sitting between them. Germline-derived CDR1 and CDR2 are MNHNY and SVGAGI (reference sequence). The CDR3 is made up of 15 amino acids. CDR3 region: CASSYSPTANTEAFF. The DNA of the CDR3 is TGTGCCAGCAGTTACTCACCGACGGCGAACACTGAAGCTTTCTTT.

The CDR3, as DNA: TGCGCCAGCAGTCACACGGGGCCCCTGACAGGGGGCTTCTACGAGCAGTACTTC. Its translation: CASSHTGPLTGGFYEQYF. This rearrangement joins TRBV23-1 to TRBJ2-7, with 10 bases that match TRBD1. TRBV23-1 falls under the ORF class, with uncertain function. Losses at the gene ends were 3 bases for V and 3 bases for J; bases not matched to a gene: 14. This CDR3 has 18 residues.

The chain employs TRBV5-1 and TRBJ2-1; no reliable D call. There are 12 residues in the CDR3. Germline CDR1 and CDR2: SGHRS and YFSETQ. V was shortened by 0 bases and J by 10 bases, with 8 bases between the two germline ends. In DNA, the CDR3 is TGCGCCAGCAGCTTGGGATTCCGGGAGCAGTTCTTC. This codes for CASSLGFREQFF.

This clone was detected only a few times. This sequence joins TRBV29-1 and TRBJ1-2; the D gene is possibly TRBD1 (5 bases). V was shortened by 4 bases and J by 7 bases, with 13 bases between the two germline ends. This CDR3 comprises 12 residues. Germline assignment: CDR1 SQVTM and CDR2 ANQGSEA. The CDR3 nucleotides are TGCAGCGTTGTCTCGTCAGGGTTTGGCTACACCTTC. It yields the protein CSVVSSGFGYTF.

This sequence joins TRBV29-1 and TRBJ2-7, with 8 bases that match TRBD2. CDR1 SQVTM and CDR2 ANQGSEA come from the germline V gene. The CDR3 covers 13 residues. Losses at the gene ends were 6 bases for V and 3 bases for J; bases not matched to a gene: 7. For the CDR3, the DNA is TGCAGCGTGGATCCCGGGACTAGCTACGAGCAGTACTTC. This sequence encodes CSVDPGTSYEQYF.

This clone was seen only a few times. The J gene is TRBJ2-7, the V gene TRBV5-1; D call uncertain. The CDR3 covers 15 residues. Germline CDR1 SGHRS, CDR2 YFSETQ. Trimming took 1 base from V and 2 from J, leaving 13 bases between them. CDR3 in DNA: TGCGCCAGCAGCTTGAGTATCGGGCAGGCCTACGAGCAGTACTTC. Translating it yields CASSLSIGQAYEQYF.

The chain links TRBV15 to TRBJ2-5, with a weak D call TRBD2 (6 bases). With 1 base removed from V and 2 bases from J, the gap between germline ends came to 17 bases. Per germline, CDR1 LNHNV and CDR2 YYDKDF (reference sequence). The CDR3 has 17 residues. The CDR3 loop reads CATSRGVQLAEQETQYF. In DNA form, the CDR3 reads TGTGCCACCAGCAGAGGGGTCCAACTAGCAGAACAAGAGACCCAGTACTTC. Full variable domain (remainder filled in from reference TRBV15 and TRBJ2-5): DAMVIQNPRYQVTQFGKPVTLSCSQTLNHNVMYWYQQKSSQAPKLLFHYYDKDFNNEADTPDNFQSRRPNTSFCFLDIRSPGLGDTAMYLCATSRGVQLAEQETQYFGPGTRLLVL.

The chain couples TRBV28 to TRBJ2-7; perhaps TRBD2 as D (5 bases). There are 14 residues in the CDR3. V was cut by 6 bases and J by 2 bases, with 14 bases left in between. The germline V gene has CDR1 MDHEN and CDR2 SYDVKM. The CDR3 loop is CASRAERITYEQYF. The CDR3 DNA reads TGTGCCAGCAGAGCGGAAAGGATTACCTACGAGCAGTACTTC.